Presented here are 19 T cell receptor beta chains from one specimen sequenced in a study of human T cells and chemical hapten exposure. The time point is: patch test 2, 6 weeks after DPC sensitization. As to treatment: therapeutic diphenylcyclopropenone sensitization with weekly scalp DPC. From the RACE reads, TCRdb called clonotypes with MiXCR, one entry per CDR3 protein. The sample lists some 57,000 distinct CDR3 sequences; just under 10% were seen once. The sequences come from whole blood, collected in connection with sensitization to the hapten diphenylcyclopropenone (DPC). These receptors all come from a woman aged 45-65 years with alopecia areata. Some clones in this sample may be carry-over from other donors' samples.

This clonotype was picked up a small number of times. The chain has TRBV5-4 and TRBJ2-1; TRBD1 matches 7 bases. The CDR3 loop spans 13 amino acids. From germline, CDR1 is SGHNT and CDR2 YYREEE (reference sequence). Unmatched junction bases numbered 5, after V lost 4 bases and J lost 7 bases. CDR3 protein: CASSAETGNEQFF. CDR3 sequence (DNA): TGTGCCAGCAGCGCAGAGACAGGGAATGAGCAGTTCTTC.

V is TRBV29-1 and J is TRBJ1-2; possibly TRBD1 for D (5 bases). Looked up from germline, CDR1 is SQVTM and CDR2 is ANQGSEA. V lost 7 bases and J 7 bases, leaving 22 bases between the germline ends. The CDR3 runs to 14 residues. The CDR3 loop is CSAGPAAGTVGYTF. CDR3 nucleotide sequence: TGCAGCGCCGGCCCGGCCGCAGGGACGGTTGGCTACACCTTC.

This clonotype was detected a few times. The rearrangement links TRBV29-1 to TRBJ1-1; D may be TRBD1 (6 bases). The germline V and J ends were trimmed by 0 bases and 6 bases, with 8 bases remaining between them. This CDR3 is built from 12 residues. Germline V gene sequence: CDR1 SQVTM, CDR2 ANQGSEA. CDR3 residues: CSVEEGGSEAFF. CDR3 coding DNA: TGCAGCGTTGAAGAAGGGGGTTCTGAAGCTTTCTTT.

V usage is TRBV18 and J usage is TRBJ2-5; TRBD2 agrees at 14 bases. The V gene's germline CDR1 is KGHSH and CDR2 LQKENI. The CDR3 has 16 amino acids. With V trimmed by 8 bases and J by 5 bases, 10 bases remained unmatched. This chain's CDR3 is CASNPGLAGDRETQYF. CDR3 in DNA: TGTGCCAGCAACCCGGGACTAGCGGGAGACCGGGAGACCCAGTACTTC.

This clonotype was seen repeatedly, ten times or more. The CDR3 sequence: CASSSGTGSYLLEKLFF. CDR3 in DNA: TGTGCCAGCAGCTCCGGGACAGGGTCCTACCTTCTTGAAAAACTGTTTTTT. The genes are TRBV12-3 or TRBV12-4 and TRBJ1-4; 9 bases match TRBD1. V shed 6 bases and J 7 bases; nucleotides not matched to a gene: 15. CDR3 length equals 17 residues.

This clonotype appeared many times. The chain combines TRBV7-9 with TRBJ1-4; D possibly corresponds to TRBD1 (6 bases). Trimming left V 6 bases short and J 6 bases short, with 11 bases between. Per the germline V gene, CDR1 is SEHNR and CDR2 is FQNEAQ (reference sequence). The CDR3 covers 13 residues. The CDR3 protein is CASSRQDHEKLFF. CDR3 bases: TGTGCCAGCAGTCGACAGGATCATGAAAAACTGTTTTTT.

V usage is TRBV14 and J usage is TRBJ2-6; D remains unclear. The CDR3 contains 18 residues. Germline V CDR1 and CDR2: SGHDN, FVKESK. V lost 4 bases to trimming and J lost 0 bases, with 16 bases between them. Written as DNA, the CDR3 is TGTGCCAGCAGCCCCTCCCAATCCCCCGTCTCTGGGGCCAACGTCCTGACTTTC. This encodes CASSPSQSPVSGANVLTF.

The chain carries TRBV7-6 and TRBJ1-5, with D maybe TRBD1 (5 bases). CDR3 size: 14 residues. The V gene's germline CDR1 is SGHVS and CDR2 FNYEAQ. Trimming cost V 5 bases and J 7 bases, with 15 bases left between them. The CDR3 loop reads CASSPTLGDQPQHF. In DNA form, the CDR3 reads TGTGCCAGCAGCCCCACGTTGGGGGACCAGCCCCAGCATTTT.

In this sample, this clonotype turned up a few times. The V call is TRBV29-1, the J call TRBJ2-3, with D tentatively TRBD2 (6 bases). The CDR3 consists of 14 residues. The V gene's germline CDR1 is SQVTM and CDR2 ANQGSEA. Deletions cut 0 bases from V and 4 bases from J, with 11 bases between. The CDR3 bases are TGCAGCGTTGAAGAGATCAGCGGGCCAGATACGCAGTATTTT. Translated, it gives CSVEEISGPDTQYF.

This clonotype came up many times. The CDR3 region is CASSLGRDRVGSPLHF. The DNA for the CDR3 is TGTGCCAGCAGCTTAGGGCGAGACAGGGTTGGCTCACCCCTCCACTTT. This chain joins TRBV11-2 and TRBJ1-6; 7 bases match TRBD1. This CDR3 spans 16 amino acids. The V and J ends lost 1 base and 10 bases, in that order; junction bases with no gene match: 10. CDR1 is SGHAT and CDR2 is FQNNGV in the germline V gene.

The chain couples TRBV20-1 to TRBJ2-1; TRBD2 agrees at 12 bases. CDR1 and CDR2 (germline): DFQATT, SNEGSKA (reference sequence). The CDR3 sequence is 16 residues long. V was clipped by 1 base and J by 6 bases; unmatched bases: 7. Written as DNA, the CDR3 is TGCAGTGCTAGAGTACCGACTAGCGGGAGCTTCAATGAGCAGTTCTTC. Amino acids: CSARVPTSGSFNEQFF.

This clonotype was counted only a few times. The V and J genes are TRBV4-1 and TRBJ2-2; D not resolved. This CDR3 spans 12 amino acids. Germline V CDR1 and CDR2: MGHRA, YSYEKL. Trimming removed 4 bases at V and 3 bases at J, with 3 bases between. The CDR3 sequence: CASSPYTGELFF. CDR3 in DNA: TGCGCCAGCAGCCCATACACCGGGGAGCTGTTTTTT.

This clonotype appeared a few times. The gene calls are TRBV20-1 and TRBJ2-3; 11 bases are shared with TRBD2. This CDR3 contains 17 residues. Germline CDR1 DFQATT, CDR2 SNEGSKA (reference sequence). V was clipped by 1 base and J by 0 bases; unmatched bases: 6. CDR3 loop: CSARVAGGPLSTDTQYF. In DNA form, the CDR3 reads TGCAGTGCTAGAGTAGCGGGAGGGCCTCTTAGCACAGATACGCAGTATTTT.

This clonotype was detected many times. The chain carries TRBV6-5 and TRBJ2-7, with 10 bases identical to TRBD2. Germline-derived CDR1 and CDR2 are MNHEY and SVGAGI. The ends lost 4 bases at V and 2 bases at J; junction bases unmatched: 5. The CDR3 totals 15 residues. The CDR3 sequence: CASSSLLAGPYEQYF. As DNA, the CDR3 is TGTGCCAGCAGTTCGTTACTAGCGGGACCCTACGAGCAGTACTTC.

In its sample, this clonotype was seen many times. The CDR3 DNA follows: TGTGCCAGCAGAGAAGGGGCTCAGGGCGTGTCACCCCTCCACTTT. This sequence encodes CASREGAQGVSPLHF. The rearrangement uses TRBV13 and TRBJ1-6; tentative D call: TRBD1 (5 bases). The CDR3 extends over 15 amino acids. From germline, CDR1 is PRHDT and CDR2 FYEKMQ (reference sequence). Trimming stripped 6 bases from V and 10 bases from J, with 19 bases between.

The V gene is TRBV10-3, the J gene TRBJ1-5; D is undetermined. The V end was cut by 2 bases, the J end by 4 bases, with 9 bases between. Germline-derived CDR1 and CDR2 are ENHRY and SYGVKD. CDR3 length: 14 amino acids. The CDR3 DNA reads TGTGCCATCAGTGAGGGGCAGGCTAATCAGCCCCAGCATTTT. Amino acid sequence: CAISEGQANQPQHF.

The gene calls are TRBV7-2 and TRBJ1-5, with D unresolved. The germline CDR1 and CDR2 sequences are SGHTA and FQGNSA. The CDR3 runs 15 residues. V gave up 5 bases and J gave up 1 base, with 12 bases separating them. In DNA form, the CDR3 reads TGTGCCAGCAGCCGATCAGGCAAGAGCAATCAGCCCCAGCATTTT. Protein sequence: CASSRSGKSNQPQHF.

The rearrangement uses TRBV5-6 and TRBJ1-5; D unresolved. This CDR3 contains 15 residues. Trimming took 1 base from V and 0 from J, leaving 8 bases between them. Germline V gene sequence: CDR1 SGHDT, CDR2 YYEEEE. CDR3 DNA: TGTGCCAGCAGCTTGAGGGATTATAGCAATCAGCCCCAGCATTTT. It encodes CASSLRDYSNQPQHF.

This clonotype has ten or more counts. V and J are TRBV2 and TRBJ1-6; no clear D gene. V lost 3 bases and J lost 3, with 9 bases in between. The CDR3 is 15 residues long. The germline CDR1 and CDR2 sequences are SNHLY and FYNNEI. CDR3 protein: CASSEIKSYNSPLHF. The CDR3 nucleotides read TGTGCCAGCAGTGAGATCAAGAGCTATAATTCACCCCTCCACTTT.